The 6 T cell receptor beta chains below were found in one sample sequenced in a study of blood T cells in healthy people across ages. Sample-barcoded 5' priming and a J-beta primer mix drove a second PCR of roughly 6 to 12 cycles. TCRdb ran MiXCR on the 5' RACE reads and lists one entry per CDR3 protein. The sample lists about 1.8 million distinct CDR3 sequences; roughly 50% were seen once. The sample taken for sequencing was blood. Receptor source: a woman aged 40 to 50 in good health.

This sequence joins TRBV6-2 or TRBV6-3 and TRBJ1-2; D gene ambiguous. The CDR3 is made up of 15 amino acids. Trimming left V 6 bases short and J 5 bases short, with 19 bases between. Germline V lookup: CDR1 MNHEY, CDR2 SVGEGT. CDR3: CASSPQEPGEYGYTF. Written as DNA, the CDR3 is TGTGCCAGCAGCCCTCAGGAGCCTGGGGAATATGGCTACACCTTC.

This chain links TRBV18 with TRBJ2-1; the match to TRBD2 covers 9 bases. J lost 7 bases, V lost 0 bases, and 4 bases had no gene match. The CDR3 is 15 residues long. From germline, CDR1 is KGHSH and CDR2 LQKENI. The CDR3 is CASSPPLAGLNEQFF. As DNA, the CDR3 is TGTGCCAGCTCACCACCGCTAGCGGGGTTAAATGAGCAGTTCTTC.

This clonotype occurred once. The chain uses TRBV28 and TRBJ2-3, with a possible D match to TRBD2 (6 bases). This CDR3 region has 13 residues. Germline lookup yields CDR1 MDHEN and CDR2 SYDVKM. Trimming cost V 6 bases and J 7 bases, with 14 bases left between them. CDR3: CASSLPGGNTQYF. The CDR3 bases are TGTGCCAGCAGCCTCCCCGGGGGAAATACGCAGTATTTT.

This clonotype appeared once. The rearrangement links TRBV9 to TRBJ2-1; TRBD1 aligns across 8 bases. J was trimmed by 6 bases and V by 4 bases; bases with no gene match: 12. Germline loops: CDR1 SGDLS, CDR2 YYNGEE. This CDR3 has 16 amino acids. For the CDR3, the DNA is TGTGCCAGCAGCTCAACACAGGGGGGCCCCTTCAATGAGCAGTTCTTC. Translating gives CASSSTQGGPFNEQFF.

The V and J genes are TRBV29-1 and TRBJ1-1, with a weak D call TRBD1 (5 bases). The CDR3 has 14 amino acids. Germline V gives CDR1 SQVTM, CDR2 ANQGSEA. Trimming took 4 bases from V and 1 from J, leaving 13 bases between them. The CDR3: CSVGVLRENTEAFF. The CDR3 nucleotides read TGCAGCGTTGGGGTCCTCAGGGAGAACACTGAAGCTTTCTTT.

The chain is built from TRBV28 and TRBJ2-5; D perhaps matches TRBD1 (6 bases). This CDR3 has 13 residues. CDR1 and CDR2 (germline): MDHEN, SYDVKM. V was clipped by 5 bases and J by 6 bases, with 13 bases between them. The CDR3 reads CASSTTGRQTQYF. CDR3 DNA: TGTGCCAGCAGTACTACAGGGAGACAGACCCAGTACTTC.